This T cell receptor beta chain was identified during a study of blood T cells in healthy people across ages. Study context: Every two T cells gave about one barcoded beta molecule via template switching. Study-level points and caveats: The study could not conclusively compare naive and antigen-experienced cells, given its unsorted PBMCs.

The study drew donors from healthy Caucasian individuals in Russia aged about 6 to 95. With a J-beta primer mix and a sample-barcoded 5' primer, a second PCR ran about 6 to 11 cycles. One entry per CDR3 protein, called by TCRdb with MiXCR from the 5' RACE reads. The sample includes 1.5 million to 2 million distinct CDR3 sequences, under 30% of them seen just once. In germline, CDR1 is MNHNY, CDR2 SVGAGI (reference sequence). CDR3 length: 16 residues. V was trimmed by 5 bases and J by 6 bases, leaving 21 bases between them. As for this clonotype: As yet, its antigen is unknown.

The sequenced sample was blood. The source is a woman under 40 in good health. The chain joins TRBV6-6 to TRBJ2-3; D assignment may be TRBD1 or TRBD2 (5 bases each). CDR3 sequence (DNA): TGTGCCAGCAGTGCCTACCCGGGACGCCGAGGGGATACGCAGTATTTT. Encoded protein: CASSAYPGRRGDTQYF.